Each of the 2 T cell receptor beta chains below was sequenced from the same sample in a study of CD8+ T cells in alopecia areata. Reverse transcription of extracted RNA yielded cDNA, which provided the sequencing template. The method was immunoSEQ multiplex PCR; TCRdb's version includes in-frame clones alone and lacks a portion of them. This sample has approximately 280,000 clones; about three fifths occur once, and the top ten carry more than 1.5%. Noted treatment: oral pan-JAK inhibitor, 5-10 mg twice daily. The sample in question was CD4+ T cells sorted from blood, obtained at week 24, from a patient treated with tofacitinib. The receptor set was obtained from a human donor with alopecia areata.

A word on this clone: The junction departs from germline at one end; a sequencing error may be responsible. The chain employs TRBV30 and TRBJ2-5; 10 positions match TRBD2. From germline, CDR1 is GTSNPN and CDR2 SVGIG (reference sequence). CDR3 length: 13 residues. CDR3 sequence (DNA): TGTGCCTGGAGTGTACCACTAGCGGGGAAAACTCACTTC. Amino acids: CAWSVPLAGKTHF.

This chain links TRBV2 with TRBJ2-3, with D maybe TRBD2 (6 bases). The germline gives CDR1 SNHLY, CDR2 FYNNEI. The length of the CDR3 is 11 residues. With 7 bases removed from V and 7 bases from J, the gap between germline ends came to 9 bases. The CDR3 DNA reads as TGTGCCAGCACGGGGGTAAATACGCAGTATTTT. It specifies CASTGVNTQYF.